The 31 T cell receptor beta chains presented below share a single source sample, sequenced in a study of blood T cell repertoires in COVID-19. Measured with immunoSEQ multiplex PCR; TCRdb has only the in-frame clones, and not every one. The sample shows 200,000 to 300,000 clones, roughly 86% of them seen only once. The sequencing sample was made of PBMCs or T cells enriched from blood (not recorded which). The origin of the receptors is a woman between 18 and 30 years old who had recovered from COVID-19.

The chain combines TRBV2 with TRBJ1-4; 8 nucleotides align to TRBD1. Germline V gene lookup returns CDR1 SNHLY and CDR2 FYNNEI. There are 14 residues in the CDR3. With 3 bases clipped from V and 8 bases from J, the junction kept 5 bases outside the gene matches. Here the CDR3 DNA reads TGTGCCAGCAGTGAGGGACAGGCGAGAGAAAAACTGTTTTTT. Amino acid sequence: CASSEGQAREKLFF.

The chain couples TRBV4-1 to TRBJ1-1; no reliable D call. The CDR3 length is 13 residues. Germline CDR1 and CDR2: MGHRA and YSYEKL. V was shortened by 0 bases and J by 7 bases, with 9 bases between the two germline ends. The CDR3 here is CASSQEGSGEAFF. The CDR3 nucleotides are TGCGCCAGCAGCCAAGAGGGAAGCGGTGAAGCTTTCTTT.

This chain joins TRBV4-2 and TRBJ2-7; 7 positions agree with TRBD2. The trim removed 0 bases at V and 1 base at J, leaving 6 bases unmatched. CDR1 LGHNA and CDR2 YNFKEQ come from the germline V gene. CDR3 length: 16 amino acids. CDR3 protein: CASSQESGLTSYEQYF. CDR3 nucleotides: TGTGCCAGCAGCCAAGAGTCGGGACTAACTTCCTACGAGCAGTACTTC.

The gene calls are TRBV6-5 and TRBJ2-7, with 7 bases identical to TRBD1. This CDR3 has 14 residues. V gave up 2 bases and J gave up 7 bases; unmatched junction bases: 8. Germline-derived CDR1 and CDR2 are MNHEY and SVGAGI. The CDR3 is CASSYDRAISEQYF. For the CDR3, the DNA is TGTGCCAGCAGTTACGACAGGGCCATATCGGAGCAGTACTTC.

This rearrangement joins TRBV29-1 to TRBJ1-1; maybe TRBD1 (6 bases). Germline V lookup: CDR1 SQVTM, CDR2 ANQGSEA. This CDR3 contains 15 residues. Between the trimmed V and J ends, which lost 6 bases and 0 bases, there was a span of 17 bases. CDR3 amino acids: CSVSGSEGVNTEAFF. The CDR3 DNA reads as TGCAGCGTCTCCGGTAGTGAGGGGGTGAACACTGAAGCTTTCTTT.

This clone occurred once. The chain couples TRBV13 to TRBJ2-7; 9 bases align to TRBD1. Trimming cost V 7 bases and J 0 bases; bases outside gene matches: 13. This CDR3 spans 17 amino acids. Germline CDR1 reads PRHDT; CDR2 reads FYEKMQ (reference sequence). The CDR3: CASTTTRGTGSSYEQYF. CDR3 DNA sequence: TGTGCCAGCACCACCACCCGGGGGACAGGGAGCTCCTACGAGCAGTACTTC.

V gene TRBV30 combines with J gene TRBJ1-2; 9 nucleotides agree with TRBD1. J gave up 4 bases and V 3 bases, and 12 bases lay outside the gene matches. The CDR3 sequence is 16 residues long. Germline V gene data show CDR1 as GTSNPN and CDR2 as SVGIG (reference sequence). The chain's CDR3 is CAWSPGQGSLAYGYTF. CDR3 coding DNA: TGTGCCTGGAGCCCGGGACAGGGTTCTCTCGCCTATGGCTACACCTTC.

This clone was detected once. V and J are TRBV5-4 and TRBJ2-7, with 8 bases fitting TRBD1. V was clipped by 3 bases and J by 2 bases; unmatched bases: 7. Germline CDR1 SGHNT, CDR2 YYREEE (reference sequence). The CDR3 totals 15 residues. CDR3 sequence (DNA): TGTGCCAGCAGCTCATTACAGGGGGGCGCCTACGAGCAGTACTTC. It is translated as CASSSLQGGAYEQYF.

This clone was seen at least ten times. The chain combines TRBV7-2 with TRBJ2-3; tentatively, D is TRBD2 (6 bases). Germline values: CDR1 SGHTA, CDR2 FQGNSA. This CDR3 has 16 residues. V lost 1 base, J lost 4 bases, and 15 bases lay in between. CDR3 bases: TGTGCCAGCAGCTTAGTTCACGGGAGTAGCGCAGATACGCAGTATTTT. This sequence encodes CASSLVHGSSADTQYF.

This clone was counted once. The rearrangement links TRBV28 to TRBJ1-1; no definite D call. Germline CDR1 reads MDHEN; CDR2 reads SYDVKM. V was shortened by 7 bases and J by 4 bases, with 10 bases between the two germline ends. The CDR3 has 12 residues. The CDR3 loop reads CASTDGSTEAFF. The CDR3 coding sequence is TGTGCCAGCACTGACGGGAGCACTGAAGCTTTCTTT.

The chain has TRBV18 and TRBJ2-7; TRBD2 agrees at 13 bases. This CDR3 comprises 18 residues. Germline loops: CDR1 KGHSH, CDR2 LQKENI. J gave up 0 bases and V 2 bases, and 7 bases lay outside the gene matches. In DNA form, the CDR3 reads TGTGCCAGCTCACCAGGACTAGCGGGGGTCGGGAGCTCCTACGAGCAGTACTTC. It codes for CASSPGLAGVGSSYEQYF.

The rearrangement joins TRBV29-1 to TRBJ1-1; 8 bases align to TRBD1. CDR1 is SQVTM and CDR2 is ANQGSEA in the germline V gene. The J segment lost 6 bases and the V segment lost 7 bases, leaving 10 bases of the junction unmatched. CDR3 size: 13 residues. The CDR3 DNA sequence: TGCAGCGCCGCAGGGGGCGACGACGCTGAAGCTTTCTTT. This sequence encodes CSAAGGDDAEAFF.

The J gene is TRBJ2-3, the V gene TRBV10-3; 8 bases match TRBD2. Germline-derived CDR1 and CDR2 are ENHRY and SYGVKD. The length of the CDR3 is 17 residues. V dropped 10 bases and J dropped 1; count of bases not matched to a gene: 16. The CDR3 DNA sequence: TGTGCCACCGAGAGACAGCGGGGGATGTCTGGCACAGATACGCAGTATTTT. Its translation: CATERQRGMSGTDTQYF.

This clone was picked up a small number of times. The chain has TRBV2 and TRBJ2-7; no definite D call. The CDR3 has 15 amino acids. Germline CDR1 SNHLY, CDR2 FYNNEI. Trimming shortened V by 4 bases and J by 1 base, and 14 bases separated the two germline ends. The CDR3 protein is CASSGSNYISYEQYF. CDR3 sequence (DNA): TGTGCCAGCAGTGGGTCAAACTATATTTCCTACGAGCAGTACTTC.

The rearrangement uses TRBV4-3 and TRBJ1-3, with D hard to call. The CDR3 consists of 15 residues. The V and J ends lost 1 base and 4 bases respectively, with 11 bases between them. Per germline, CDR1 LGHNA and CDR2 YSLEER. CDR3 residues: CASSQGRADGNTIYF. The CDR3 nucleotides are TGCGCCAGCAGCCAAGGGAGGGCAGACGGAAACACCATATATTTT.

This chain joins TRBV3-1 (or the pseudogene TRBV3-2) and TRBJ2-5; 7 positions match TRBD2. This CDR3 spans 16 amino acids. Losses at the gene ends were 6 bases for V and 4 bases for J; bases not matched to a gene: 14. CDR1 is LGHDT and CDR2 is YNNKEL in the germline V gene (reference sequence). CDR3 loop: CASSSLGGKVSETQYF. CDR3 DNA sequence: TGTGCCAGCAGTTCTTTGGGGGGGAAGGTTTCAGAGACCCAGTACTTC.

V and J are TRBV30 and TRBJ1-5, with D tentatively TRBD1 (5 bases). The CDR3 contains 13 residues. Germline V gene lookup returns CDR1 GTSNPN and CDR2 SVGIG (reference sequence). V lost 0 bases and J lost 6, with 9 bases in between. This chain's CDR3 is CAWSVGVRQPQHF. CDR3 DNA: TGTGCCTGGAGTGTAGGGGTTCGTCAGCCCCAGCATTTT.

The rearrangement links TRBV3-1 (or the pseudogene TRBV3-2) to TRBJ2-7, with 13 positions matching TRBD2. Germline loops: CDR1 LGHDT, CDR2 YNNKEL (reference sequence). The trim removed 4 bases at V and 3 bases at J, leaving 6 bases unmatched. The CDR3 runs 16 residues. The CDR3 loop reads CASSRGLAGPLYEQYF. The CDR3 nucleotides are TGTGCCAGCAGCCGGGGACTAGCGGGACCTCTCTACGAGCAGTACTTC.

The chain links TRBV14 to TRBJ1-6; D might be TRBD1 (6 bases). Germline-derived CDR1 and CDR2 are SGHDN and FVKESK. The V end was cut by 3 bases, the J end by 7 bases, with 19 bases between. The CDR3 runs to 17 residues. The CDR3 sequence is CASSHYQPGVRNSPLHF. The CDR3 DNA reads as TGTGCCAGCAGCCACTACCAGCCAGGGGTAAGGAATTCACCCCTCCACTTT.

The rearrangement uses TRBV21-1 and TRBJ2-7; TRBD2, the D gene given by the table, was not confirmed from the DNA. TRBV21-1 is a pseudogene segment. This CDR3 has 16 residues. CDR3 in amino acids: CASSKKTFPEFYEQYF. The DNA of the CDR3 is TGTGCCAGCAGCAAAAAGACTTTCCCGGAGTTCTACGAGCAGTACTTC.

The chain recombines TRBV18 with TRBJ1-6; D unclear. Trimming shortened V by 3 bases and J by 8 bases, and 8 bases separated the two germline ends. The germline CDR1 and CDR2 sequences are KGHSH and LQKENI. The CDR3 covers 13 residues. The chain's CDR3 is CASSPTSDSPLHF. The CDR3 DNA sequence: TGTGCCAGCTCACCTACATCCGATTCACCCCTCCACTTT. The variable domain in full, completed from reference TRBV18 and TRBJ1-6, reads NAGVMQNPRHLVRRRGQEARLRCSPMKGHSHVYWYRQLPEEGLKFMVYLQKENIIDESGMPKERFSAEFPKEGPSILRIQQVVRGDSAAYFCASSPTSDSPLHFGNGTRLTVT.

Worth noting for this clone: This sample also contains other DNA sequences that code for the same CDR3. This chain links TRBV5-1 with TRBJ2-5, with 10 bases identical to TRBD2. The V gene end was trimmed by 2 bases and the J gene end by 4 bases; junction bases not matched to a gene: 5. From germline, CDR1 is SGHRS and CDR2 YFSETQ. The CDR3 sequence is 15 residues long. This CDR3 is CASSLAGGPGETQYF. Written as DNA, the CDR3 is TGCGCCAGCAGCTTAGCGGGAGGGCCGGGAGAGACCCAGTACTTC.

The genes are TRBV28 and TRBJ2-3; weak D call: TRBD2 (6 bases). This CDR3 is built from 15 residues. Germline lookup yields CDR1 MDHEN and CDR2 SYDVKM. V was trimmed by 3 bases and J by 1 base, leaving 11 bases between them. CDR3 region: CASSFGRGGTDTQYF. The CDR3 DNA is TGTGCCAGCAGTTTCGGGAGAGGGGGCACAGATACGCAGTATTTT.

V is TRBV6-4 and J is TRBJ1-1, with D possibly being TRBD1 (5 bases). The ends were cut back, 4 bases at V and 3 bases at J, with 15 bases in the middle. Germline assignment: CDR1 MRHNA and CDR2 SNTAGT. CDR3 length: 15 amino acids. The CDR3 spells CASSVTGDGDTEAFF. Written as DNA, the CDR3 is TGTGCCAGCAGTGTTACAGGTGACGGTGACACTGAAGCTTTCTTT.

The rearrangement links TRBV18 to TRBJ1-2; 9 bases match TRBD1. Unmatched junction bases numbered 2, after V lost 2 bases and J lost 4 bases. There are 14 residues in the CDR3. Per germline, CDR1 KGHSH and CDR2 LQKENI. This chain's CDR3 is CASSPGTGFYGYTF. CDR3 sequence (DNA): TGTGCCAGCTCACCAGGGACAGGGTTCTATGGCTACACCTTC.

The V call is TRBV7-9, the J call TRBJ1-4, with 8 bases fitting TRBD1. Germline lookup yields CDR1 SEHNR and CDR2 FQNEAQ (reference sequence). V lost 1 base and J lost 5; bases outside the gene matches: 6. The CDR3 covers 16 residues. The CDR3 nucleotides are TGTGCCAGCAGCTTAGGAGCAGGGGGCGGGAATGAAAAACTGTTTTTT. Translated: CASSLGAGGGNEKLFF.

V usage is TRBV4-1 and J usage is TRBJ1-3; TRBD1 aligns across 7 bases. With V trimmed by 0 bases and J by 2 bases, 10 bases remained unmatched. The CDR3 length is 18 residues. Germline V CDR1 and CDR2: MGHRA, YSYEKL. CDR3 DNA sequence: TGCGCCAGCAGCCAAGAGGTCTTGGGACAGTTCCCTGGAAACACCATATATTTT. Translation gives CASSQEVLGQFPGNTIYF.

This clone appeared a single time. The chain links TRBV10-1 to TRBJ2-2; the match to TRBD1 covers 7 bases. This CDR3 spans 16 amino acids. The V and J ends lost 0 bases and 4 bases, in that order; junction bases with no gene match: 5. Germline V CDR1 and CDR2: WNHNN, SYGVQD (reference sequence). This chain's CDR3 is CASSESTAGGTGELFF. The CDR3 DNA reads TGCGCCAGCAGTGAGTCCACGGCAGGGGGCACCGGGGAGCTGTTTTTT.

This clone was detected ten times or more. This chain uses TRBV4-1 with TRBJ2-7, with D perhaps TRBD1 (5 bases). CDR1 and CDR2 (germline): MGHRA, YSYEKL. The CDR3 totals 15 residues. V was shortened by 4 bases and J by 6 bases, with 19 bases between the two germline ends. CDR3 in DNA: TGCGCCAGCAGCCGGTCCGATCAGGGTAGGGGCGAGCAGTACTTC. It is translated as CASSRSDQGRGEQYF.

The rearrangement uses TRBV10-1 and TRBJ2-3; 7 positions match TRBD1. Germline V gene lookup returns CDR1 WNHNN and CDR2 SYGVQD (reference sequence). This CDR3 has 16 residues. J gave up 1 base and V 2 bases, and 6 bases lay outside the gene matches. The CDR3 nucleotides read TGCGCCAGCAGTGAGCCGCGACAGGGCGGCACAGATACGCAGTATTTT. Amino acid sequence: CASSEPRQGGTDTQYF.

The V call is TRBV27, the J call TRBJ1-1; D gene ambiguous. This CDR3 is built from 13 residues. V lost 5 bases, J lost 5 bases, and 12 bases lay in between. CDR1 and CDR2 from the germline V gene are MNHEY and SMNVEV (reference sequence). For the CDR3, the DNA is TGTGCCAGCAGTATTCTCCCGGTGACTGAAGCTTTCTTT. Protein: CASSILPVTEAFF.